This is a list of T cell receptor beta chains from one sample in a study of shared T cell receptors in the human thymus. The protocol was immunoSEQ multiplex PCR, while the TCRdb copy is restricted to in-frame clones and leaves out a portion. The data hold tens of thousands of clones, with around 96% observed a single time. Sequenced: thymocytes. The receptors derive from a human donor. Each CDR3 is given with its conserved first and last residue. The order of the fields is D gene, clone size, J gene, V gene, CDR3 DNA, CDR3 protein. D genes are given only for firm matches. Some rows mark clone size as missing; the rest say once, few, many or name a class of expanded clone.

>-|-|TRBJ2-7|TRBV6-1
TGTGCCAGCAGTTTCCCTCTCCGACAGTTCTACGAGCAGTACTTC
CASSFPLRQFYEQYF
>TRBD2|-|TRBJ2-3|TRBV6-4
TGTGCCAGCAGTGACGCAGCGGGGGAAGGAGATACGCAGTATTTT
CASSDAAGEGDTQYF
>TRBD1|-|TRBJ2-7|TRBV5-1
TGCGCCAGCAGCTTGGATCTAAGAGGGGGACAGAACAGCTACGAGCAGTACTTC
CASSLDLRGGQNSYEQYF
>-|-|TRBJ2-7|TRBV5-6
TGTGCCAGCAGCTTGTTACAGGTGCGGGACGAGCAGTACTTC
CASSLLQVRDEQYF
>-|-|TRBJ2-7|TRBV6-6
TGTGCCAGCCTCCATGGGGCGGCAAGCTCCTACGAGCAGTACTTC
CASLHGAASSYEQYF
>-|-|TRBJ1-1|TRBV6-5
TGTGCCAGCAGACAAGAGGGCAACACTGAAGCTTTCTTT
CASRQEGNTEAFF
>-|-|TRBJ2-2|TRBV23-1
TGCGCCAGCACGGGACCGAAGTTCCCGAAAATTCTCAACACCGGGGAGCTGTTTTTT
CASTGPKFPKILNTGELFF
>TRBD2|few|TRBJ2-3|TRBV5-1
TGCGCCAGCAGCCGTGATCCGGGGGGTTATGCGCAGTATTTT
CASSRDPGGYAQYF
>-|once|TRBJ1-1|TRBV7-9
TGTGCCAGCAGCTTACACAGCACCAACACTGAAGCTTTCTTT
CASSLHSTNTEAFF
>TRBD1|-|TRBJ1-3|TRBV9
TGTGCCAGCAGCGCACCGACGACAGGGCCGGGAAACACCATATATTTT
CASSAPTTGPGNTIYF
>-|-|TRBJ2-2|TRBV7-6
TGTGCCAGCAGCTACCTGACCCCTGCGTCGAACACCGGGGAGCTGTTTTTT
CASSYLTPASNTGELFF
>-|-|TRBJ1-2|TRBV7-2
TGTGCCAGCAGCTTAAGTCCGGGGGGGTCAGTAAATGGGAACTATGGCTACACCTTC
CASSLSPGGSVNGNYGYTF
>-|-|TRBJ2-2|TRBV7-9
TGTGCCAGCAGCTTAATCGGAGAGGGTCGGGTGAACACCGGGGAGCTGTTTTTT
CASSLIGEGRVNTGELFF
>-|-|TRBJ1-1|TRBV19
TGTGCCAGTACCTTATCTATGAACACTGAAGCTTTCTTT
CASTLSMNTEAFF
>TRBD1|-|TRBJ1-6|TRBV27
TGTGCCAGCAGTCCCCCCGTGACAGGGATTCTGAGGCGAAATTCACCCCTCCACTTT
CASSPPVTGILRRNSPLHF
>-|-|TRBJ2-3|TRBV7-7
TGTGCCAGCAGCTTAGCGGGGGGGCCGGGAGATACGCAGTATTTT
CASSLAGGPGDTQYF